Below are 11 T cell receptor beta chains sequenced from a single sample in a study of cytomegalovirus exposure and HLA in healthy donors. With 60 Vbeta and 13 Jbeta primers, the PCR was carried out. Repertoires were generated with immunoSEQ multiplex PCR, while TCRdb's copy carries only in-frame clones and drops some. The data show over 45,000 clones, with about four fifths seen just once and roughly 2.5% held by the top ten. What was sequenced was PBMCs. These receptor sequences come from a boy between 10 and 17 years old in good health and CMV-seropositive.

The chain employs TRBV6-5 and TRBJ2-3, with D possibly matching TRBD2 (5 bases). CDR1 is MNHEY and CDR2 is SVGAGI in the germline V gene. CDR3 size: 13 residues. V dropped 7 bases and J dropped 2 bases, with 10 bases sitting between them. For the CDR3, the DNA is TGTGCCAGCACTCGGGATTTCACAGATACGCAGTATTTT. This translates into CASTRDFTDTQYF.

The chain has TRBV6-6 and TRBJ2-3; possible D gene TRBD2, 5 bases. Trimming removed 2 bases from V and 6 bases from J, with 15 bases in between. Germline V gene sequence: CDR1 MNHNY, CDR2 SVGAGI (reference sequence). The CDR3 extends over 15 amino acids. CDR3 DNA: TGTGCCAGCAGTTACGGAGGTCAGGTGGGGGATACGCAGTATTTT. Amino acid sequence: CASSYGGQVGDTQYF.

Regarding this clone: Other DNA variants within this sample encode the same CDR3. The chain recombines TRBV18 with TRBJ1-6; D is undetermined. Trimming stripped 3 bases from V and 9 bases from J, with 15 bases between. This CDR3 is 15 amino acids long. Germline CDR1 reads KGHSH; CDR2 reads LQKENI. The CDR3 nucleotides read TGTGCCAGCTCACCCGCCGAGGCAGCCGGTTCACCCCTCCACTTT. This gives the protein CASSPAEAAGSPLHF. Drawing the rest from reference TRBV18 and TRBJ1-6, the complete variable domain is NAGVMQNPRHLVRRRGQEARLRCSPMKGHSHVYWYRQLPEEGLKFMVYLQKENIIDESGMPKERFSAEFPKEGPSILRIQQVVRGDSAAYFCASSPAEAAGSPLHFGNGTRLTVT.

The sample holds a few counts of this clone. This chain uses TRBV9 with TRBJ1-4; TRBD1 matches at 9 bases. Per the germline V gene, CDR1 is SGDLS and CDR2 is YYNGEE. Trimming at V came to 4 bases and at J to 0 bases, leaving 4 bases not matched to a gene. The CDR3 is made up of 16 amino acids. CDR3 nucleotide sequence: TGTGCCAGCAGCCCGAGGACAGGGGCAACTAATGAAAAACTGTTTTTT. Its translation is CASSPRTGATNEKLFF.

V usage is TRBV5-4 and J usage is TRBJ2-1, with TRBD2 matching over 16 bases. Per germline, CDR1 SGHNT and CDR2 YYREEE (reference sequence). With 3 bases clipped from V and 8 bases from J, the junction kept 8 bases outside the gene matches. The CDR3 is 17 residues long. The CDR3 here is CASSSDRGLAGGHEQFF. CDR3 DNA sequence: TGTGCCAGCAGCTCCGACCGGGGACTAGCGGGGGGGCATGAGCAGTTCTTC.

The table lists this clone with a count of one. The rearrangement joins TRBV4-1 to TRBJ2-2, with unresolved D. The germline V gene has CDR1 MGHRA and CDR2 YSYEKL. There are 14 residues in the CDR3. V was pared by 2 bases and J by 6 bases, with 10 bases between. This chain's CDR3 is CASSQYELPGELFF. The CDR3 DNA reads as TGCGCCAGCAGCCAATACGAGTTACCCGGGGAGCTGTTTTTT.

This clone turned up a few times. This chain uses TRBV9 with TRBJ2-3; 15 positions agree with TRBD2. The CDR3 covers 18 residues. The trim removed 3 bases at V and 0 bases at J, leaving 5 bases unmatched. CDR1 and CDR2 from the germline V gene are SGDLS and YYNGEE. The CDR3 region has the DNA TGTGCCAGCAGCGAGGGACTAGCGGGGGGCGGGAGCACAGATACGCAGTATTTT. Its translation is CASSEGLAGGGSTDTQYF.

In DNA form, the CDR3 reads TGTGCCAGCAGCCCCGGGACTAGCGGGGTGGCGGACATTCAGTACTTC. This translates into CASSPGTSGVADIQYF. The V gene is TRBV6-6, the J gene TRBJ2-4; 13 nucleotides align to TRBD2. The CDR3 length is 16 residues. Trimming at V came to 6 bases and at J to 8 bases, leaving 10 bases not matched to a gene. Germline CDR1 MNHNY, CDR2 SVGAGI (reference sequence).

The chain couples TRBV4-2 to TRBJ1-5; TRBD1 is a possible D gene (5 bases). The V end was cut by 1 base, the J end by 1 base, with 11 bases between. The CDR3 has 16 amino acids. In germline, CDR1 is LGHNA, CDR2 YNFKEQ. For the CDR3, the DNA is TGTGCCAGCAGCCAAGTCTGGGGGGGAAGCAATCAGCCCCAGCATTTT. Translation gives CASSQVWGGSNQPQHF.

This clone showed up just a few times. The chain uses TRBV5-1 and TRBJ2-5; D might be TRBD2 (5 bases). The germline CDR1 and CDR2 sequences are SGHRS and YFSETQ. CDR3 length: 15 residues. The V gene lost 4 bases and the J gene lost 2 bases, with 15 bases spanning the gap. The CDR3 loop reads CASSAGGRLQETQYF. CDR3 sequence (DNA): TGCGCCAGCAGCGCCGGAGGTAGATTACAAGAGACCCAGTACTTC. Variable domain in full (rest from reference TRBV5-1 and TRBJ2-5): KAGVTQTPRYLIKTRGQQVTLSCSPISGHRSVSWYQQTPGQGLQFLFEYFSETQRNKGNFPGRFSGRQFSNSRSEMNVSTLELGDSALYLCASSAGGRLQETQYFGPGTRLLVL.

This rearrangement joins TRBV6-1 to TRBJ2-1; 14 positions match TRBD2. CDR3 length: 18 amino acids. The V and J ends lost 4 bases and 2 bases, in that order; junction bases with no gene match: 7. The germline V gene encodes CDR1 MNHNS and CDR2 SASEGT. As DNA, the CDR3 is TGTGCCAGCAGTGCGGGACTAGCGGGGGTGGCTGCCTACAATGAGCAGTTCTTC. The encoded protein is CASSAGLAGVAAYNEQFF.